This record covers a single TCR beta chain. Its target is unknown. Germline V gene lookup returns CDR1 SGHNT and CDR2 YENEEA. V lost 5 bases to trimming and J lost 8 bases, with 16 bases between them. The CDR3 sequence is 14 residues long. The data are from a study of OX40 agonist ivuxolimab in advanced cancers. The wider study: Partial responses were achieved by three patients, of whom one had hepatocellular carcinoma and two had cutaneous melanoma. Study findings and constraints: Among the lowest levels of clonal expansion were found in partial responders at 0.1-3.0 mg/kg. At doses 0.1 to 3.0 mg/kg, CD4+ and CD8+ clones expanded. More expanded clones were found, on average, in CD8+ than in CD4+ T cells.

Generated by immunoSEQ multiplex PCR, the TCRdb table keeps only in-frame clones and is missing some. The sample records 100,000 to 150,000 clones, 85% to 95% being singletons. The chain is built from TRBV11-3 and TRBJ2-1; D call uncertain. Sequenced material: CD4+ or CD8+ T cells sorted from blood, taken in a trial of the OX40 agonist ivuxolimab. The TCR comes from an adult with an advanced solid tumor such as melanoma, head and neck, liver or kidney cancer. CDR3 region: CASSPYSAPHEQFF. CDR3 in DNA: TGTGCCAGCAGCCCTTACTCGGCTCCCCATGAGCAGTTCTTC.